Each of the 14 T cell receptor beta chains below was sequenced from the same sample in a study of cytomegalovirus exposure and HLA in healthy donors. Primers for the PCR totalled 60 Vbeta and 13 Jbeta. Assay: immunoSEQ multiplex PCR; the TCRdb copy retains only in-frame clones and omits some. The profile covers 90,000 to 150,000 clones, with over 65% appearing a single time and roughly 3.5% taken by the ten largest. Sequenced sample: PBMCs. The receptors come from a woman in her twenties or thirties in good health and CMV-seropositive.

The chain employs TRBV29-1 and TRBJ2-2; 8 bases are a match to TRBD1. V shed 6 bases, J shed 4 bases, and the junction held 7 bases outside the gene matches. CDR1 SQVTM and CDR2 ANQGSEA come from the germline V gene. There are 14 residues in the CDR3. The DNA of the CDR3 is TGCAGCGTGACCGGGACAGGACCCACCGGGGAGCTGTTTTTT. Protein: CSVTGTGPTGELFF.

The CDR3, as DNA: TGTGCCAGCAGTTCCGACAGGCTGGGGTTTAATCAGCCCCAGCATTTT. Its translation: CASSSDRLGFNQPQHF. This sequence joins TRBV2 and TRBJ1-5, with a possible D match to TRBD1 (6 bases). The CDR3 is 16 amino acids. V lost 5 bases, J lost 4 bases, and 18 bases lay in between. Looked up from germline, CDR1 is SNHLY and CDR2 is FYNNEI.

Regarding this clone: The junction differs from germline at one of its ends, possibly a read error. The chain uses TRBV7-9 and TRBJ2-3; tentatively, D is TRBD2 (5 bases). Germline V CDR1 and CDR2: SEHNR, FQNEAQ (reference sequence). The CDR3 runs to 16 residues. For the CDR3, the DNA is TGTTCCAGCAGCTTAGCGCAGTCCGGGGGCACAGATACGCAGTATTTT. Residues: CSSSLAQSGGTDTQYF.

This chain uses TRBV5-1 with TRBJ2-2; D is possibly TRBD1 (5 bases). Per germline, CDR1 SGHRS and CDR2 YFSETQ. The CDR3 contains 14 residues. V dropped 0 bases and J dropped 5 bases, with 8 bases sitting between them. This chain's CDR3 is CASSLDRRTGELFF. In DNA form, the CDR3 reads TGCGCCAGCAGCTTGGACAGGCGGACCGGGGAGCTGTTTTTT.

This clone occurred a few times. The genes are TRBV19 and TRBJ2-5; TRBD1 matches at 8 bases. The CDR3 sequence is 16 residues long. Trimming cost V 3 bases and J 7 bases; bases outside gene matches: 13. The germline V gene has CDR1 LNHDA and CDR2 SQIVND (reference sequence). CDR3 sequence: CASSISGTGGRGTQYF. For the CDR3, the DNA is TGTGCCAGTAGTATCTCCGGGACAGGTGGCCGGGGGACCCAGTACTTC.

The V gene is TRBV7-3, the J gene TRBJ2-3; TRBD2 matches at 10 bases. Germline values: CDR1 SGHTA, CDR2 FQGTGA. With 2 bases clipped from V and 10 bases from J, the junction kept 6 bases outside the gene matches. The CDR3 is made up of 14 amino acids. The CDR3 loop reads CASSLGLGTSAQYF. CDR3 sequence (DNA): TGTGCCAGCAGCTTAGGTTTAGGGACTAGCGCGCAGTATTTT.

The chain recombines TRBV28 with TRBJ2-7; possible D gene TRBD1, 6 bases. The CDR3 length is 17 residues. Per the germline V gene, CDR1 is MDHEN and CDR2 is SYDVKM. Trimming left V 4 bases short and J 3 bases short, with 22 bases between. CDR3 sequence: CASSSLRLTGSIYEQYF. CDR3 nucleotide sequence: TGTGCCAGCAGTTCCTTGCGATTGACAGGTTCGATCTACGAGCAGTACTTC.

The chain employs TRBV10-2 and TRBJ2-2; D is undetermined. Germline V CDR1 and CDR2: WSHSY, SAAADI. V shed 2 bases and J shed 8 bases, with 9 bases lying between them. This CDR3 contains 13 residues. The CDR3 region is CASSEPPPGELFF. The CDR3 DNA reads TGCGCCAGCAGTGAGCCCCCCCCAGGGGAGCTGTTTTTT.

The J gene is TRBJ2-3, the V gene TRBV18; TRBD2 aligns across 9 bases. Germline V gives CDR1 KGHSH, CDR2 LQKENI. The J segment lost 0 bases and the V segment lost 1 base, leaving 2 bases of the junction unmatched. The CDR3 contains 16 residues. In DNA form, the CDR3 reads TGTGCCAGCTCACCACTGCGGGGGGGAAGCACAGATACGCAGTATTTT. Translating gives CASSPLRGGSTDTQYF. Looking up the rest from reference TRBV18 and TRBJ2-3 gives the full variable domain: NAGVMQNPRHLVRRRGQEARLRCSPMKGHSHVYWYRQLPEEGLKFMVYLQKENIIDESGMPKERFSAEFPKEGPSILRIQQVVRGDSAAYFCASSPLRGGSTDTQYFGPGTRLTVL.

The table lists this clone with a count of one. The J gene is TRBJ2-3, the V gene TRBV5-4, with D maybe TRBD2 (6 bases). Germline V gene sequence: CDR1 SGHNT, CDR2 YYREEE (reference sequence). The V end lost 2 bases, the J end lost 8 bases, and 18 bases lay between the germline ends. This CDR3 has 15 residues. The DNA for the CDR3 is TGTGCCAGCAGCTTTTTAGCGGCTTCTTCAGGTACGCAGTATTTT. It specifies CASSFLAASSGTQYF.

The rearrangement links TRBV11-2 to TRBJ1-4; possibly TRBD1 for D (5 bases). Trimming left V 7 bases short and J 7 bases short, with 16 bases between. The CDR3 is 14 amino acids. Germline lookup yields CDR1 SGHAT and CDR2 FQNNGV. DNA for the CDR3: TGTGCCAGCACCAGATCGGGGGTCAGTGAAAAACTGTTTTTT. Protein: CASTRSGVSEKLFF.

This chain connects TRBV28 to TRBJ2-7; 8 bases align to TRBD2. Trimming took 3 bases from V and 5 from J; bases not matched to a gene: 9. CDR1 MDHEN and CDR2 SYDVKM come from the germline V gene. The CDR3 runs to 15 residues. This chain's CDR3 is CASSFPGGARDEQYF. CDR3 in DNA: TGTGCCAGCAGTTTCCCGGGGGGGGCTCGGGACGAGCAGTACTTC. The full variable domain, completed using reference TRBV28 and TRBJ2-7, is DVKVTQSSRYLVKRTGEKVFLECVQDMDHENMFWYRQDPGLGLRLIYFSYDVKMKEKGDIPEGYSVSREKKERFSLILESASTNQTSMYLCASSFPGGARDEQYFGPGTRLTVT.

The gene calls are TRBV19 and TRBJ2-7; the D gene is possibly TRBD1 (7 bases). The V end was cut by 4 bases, the J end by 5 bases, with 12 bases between. CDR3 size: 13 residues. From germline, CDR1 is LNHDA and CDR2 SQIVND (reference sequence). This CDR3 is CASSRDREDEQYF. The CDR3 coding sequence is TGTGCCAGTAGTAGAGACAGGGAGGACGAGCAGTACTTC.

The chain joins TRBV7-2 to TRBJ2-5; no reliable D call. CDR1 and CDR2 from the germline V gene are SGHTA and FQGNSA. The germline V and J ends were trimmed by 0 bases and 2 bases, with 4 bases remaining between them. This CDR3 comprises 13 residues. CDR3 sequence: CASSLARQETQYF. In nucleotides, the CDR3 is TGTGCCAGCAGCTTAGCGCGGCAAGAGACCCAGTACTTC.